This T cell receptor (beta chain) was sequenced in a study of T cells in Graves' hyperthyroidism and ophthalmopathy. Study-wide points: Ophthalmopathy was distinguished from stable hyperthyroidism by 13 V-J signatures.

Amplified regions were TCR beta CDR3 sequences from RNA transcripts. First-round RT-PCR targeting the TCR CDR3 was performed with the HTBI primer set. TCRdb fed the multiplex PCR reads into MiXCR, producing one record per CDR3 protein. The data hold approximately 870,000 distinct CDR3 sequences, with roughly 37% observed a single time. Germline V gives CDR1 SNHLY, CDR2 FYNNEI. The CDR3 runs 12 residues. With respect to this clonotype: No antigen is known for it. Germline and junction disagree at one end, which may indicate a read error.

PBMCs were sourced from more than 7.5 ml fresh peripheral blood. The sequenced sample consisted of blood. The chain combines TRBV2 with TRBJ2-6, with D perhaps matching TRBD1 (5 bases). The origin of this receptor is a man in his late teens or twenties with Graves' hyperthyroidism. CDR3 protein: CASRLGANVLTF. The CDR3, as DNA: TGTGCCAGCAGACTTGGGGCTAACGTCCTGACTTTC. Complete variable domain (other parts from reference TRBV2 and TRBJ2-6): EPEVTQTPSHQVTQMGQEVILRCVPISNHLYFYWYRQILGQKVEFLVSFYNNEISEKSEIFDDQFSVERPDGSNFTLKIRSTKLEDSAMYFCASRLGANVLTFGAGSRLTVL.